The next 2 T cell receptor beta chains were all read from a single sample in a study of T cell responses to AZD1222 COVID-19 vaccine. The method was immunoSEQ multiplex PCR; TCRdb's version includes in-frame clones alone and lacks a portion of them. The table shows about 110,000 clones, with 89% occurring only once. Sequencing was performed on peripheral blood, taken on day 0 of MenACWY control vaccination. Source of these receptors: an adult in good health.

The V gene is TRBV6-2 or TRBV6-3, the J gene TRBJ1-6; the D gene is possibly TRBD1 (5 bases). The germline V and J ends were trimmed by 0 bases and 4 bases, with 22 bases remaining between them. This CDR3 is built from 20 residues. Germline V gene lookup returns CDR1 MNHEY and CDR2 SVGEGT. The CDR3 DNA is TGTGCCAGCAGTTACTCGAAGACAGATGGGGAGAGGAATTATAATTCACCCCTCCACTTT. Its protein is CASSYSKTDGERNYNSPLHF.

The V call is TRBV2, the J call TRBJ2-7; TRBD2 matches 8 bases. Germline V gene lookup returns CDR1 SNHLY and CDR2 FYNNEI. The CDR3 is 13 amino acids. Unmatched junction bases numbered 11, after V lost 6 bases and J lost 10 bases. The CDR3 region is CASRRDGAGEQYF. The CDR3 bases are TGTGCCAGCAGGCGAGACGGAGCGGGAGAACAGTACTTC. The whole variable domain, remainder taken from reference TRBV2 and TRBJ2-7, is EPEVTQTPSHQVTQMGQEVILRCVPISNHLYFYWYRQILGQKVEFLVSFYNNEISEKSEIFDDQFSVERPDGSNFTLKIRSTKLEDSAMYFCASRRDGAGEQYFGPGTRLTVT.